Presented here are 14 T cell receptor beta chains from one specimen sequenced in a study of blood T cell repertoires in COVID-19. TCRdb's copy holds only in-frame clones and misses some; the assay was immunoSEQ multiplex PCR. The sample shows 300,000 to 350,000 clones, around nine tenths of them seen only once. Sequenced material: peripheral blood. These TCRs come from a woman between 70 and 85 years old with COVID-19, enrolled during active disease.

The chain employs TRBV6-5 and TRBJ1-5; weak D call: TRBD1 (5 bases). Germline V CDR1 and CDR2: MNHEY, SVGAGI. Between the trimmed V and J ends, which lost 6 bases and 4 bases, there was a span of 13 bases. This CDR3 spans 14 amino acids. The chain's CDR3 is CASSPGHLNQPQHF. CDR3 DNA sequence: TGTGCCAGCAGCCCCGGACACCTAAATCAGCCCCAGCATTTT.

The chain uses TRBV30 and TRBJ1-1; D perhaps matches TRBD1 (5 bases). Germline CDR1 and CDR2: GTSNPN and SVGIG (reference sequence). This CDR3 comprises 14 residues. Deletions cut 4 bases from V and 4 bases from J, with 16 bases between. This CDR3 is CAWTRSRAGTEAFF. The CDR3 DNA follows: TGTGCCTGGACCCGATCCAGGGCAGGCACTGAAGCTTTCTTT.

CDR3 loop: CARAPGLAGENEQFF. In DNA form, the CDR3 reads TGTGCCAGGGCACCGGGACTAGCGGGGGAGAATGAGCAGTTCTTC. The chain couples TRBV7-9 to TRBJ2-1; 14 nucleotides line up with TRBD2. This CDR3 region has 15 residues. CDR1 and CDR2 from the germline V gene are SEHNR and FQNEAQ (reference sequence). Germline trimming cut 9 bases from V and 7 bases from J; bases unmatched to any gene: 8.

V is TRBV9 and J is TRBJ2-5, with TRBD1 matching 7 bases. There are 15 residues in the CDR3. V was clipped by 2 bases and J by 4 bases; unmatched bases: 8. Germline CDR1 reads SGDLS; CDR2 reads YYNGEE. CDR3 coding DNA: TGTGCCAGCAGCGTCCTAGACAGGGTTCCAGAGACCCAGTACTTC. Its protein product is CASSVLDRVPETQYF.

This clone was seen once. Different DNA sequences within this sample yield the same CDR3. The J gene is TRBJ2-6, the V gene TRBV9, with 7 bases fitting TRBD1. The length of the CDR3 is 19 residues. V lost 3 bases and J lost 1; bases outside the gene matches: 13. Per the germline V gene, CDR1 is SGDLS and CDR2 is YYNGEE. The CDR3 here is CASSALGYRGSSGANVLTF. CDR3 bases: TGTGCCAGCAGCGCCCTGGGATACAGGGGCAGTTCTGGGGCCAACGTCCTGACTTTC.

V is TRBV9 and J is TRBJ1-1; D uncertain. Germline CDR1 and CDR2: SGDLS and YYNGEE. Between the trimmed V and J ends, which lost 5 bases and 3 bases, there was a span of 17 bases. This CDR3 is 15 amino acids long. For the CDR3, the DNA is TGTGCCAGCAGTTCTTTTGACGGGAGTTACACTGAAGCTTTCTTT. This sequence encodes CASSSFDGSYTEAFF. Filled out from reference TRBV9 and TRBJ1-1, the complete variable domain reads DSGVTQTPKHLITATGQRVTLRCSPRSGDLSVYWYQQSLDQGLQFLIQYYNGEERAKGNILERFSAQQFPDLHSELNLSSLELGDSALYFCASSSFDGSYTEAFFGQGTRLTVV.

The genes are TRBV28 and TRBJ1-2; 10 bases agree with TRBD1. J gave up 4 bases and V 8 bases, and 7 bases lay outside the gene matches. The CDR3 loop spans 14 amino acids. Germline CDR1 and CDR2: MDHEN and SYDVKM. Here the CDR3 DNA reads TGTGCCAGCTCGGGACAGGGGACTTTCTATGGCTACACCTTC. Translation: CASSGQGTFYGYTF.

The chain joins TRBV5-1 to TRBJ2-7, with TRBD2 matching over 7 bases. Germline V lookup: CDR1 SGHRS, CDR2 YFSETQ. V lost 0 bases and J lost 7; bases outside the gene matches: 4. The CDR3 runs 13 residues. DNA for the CDR3: TGCGCCAGCAGCTTGGAGGGGAGGGCTGAGCAGTACTTC. As protein: CASSLEGRAEQYF.

CDR3 region: CATSDPRPDRGEQFF. In DNA, the CDR3 is TGTGCCACCAGTGACCCAAGACCCGACAGGGGTGAGCAGTTCTTC. The rearrangement uses TRBV24-1 and TRBJ2-1; 8 nucleotides align to TRBD1. This CDR3 has 15 amino acids. The V gene end was trimmed by 4 bases and the J gene end by 9 bases; junction bases not matched to a gene: 10. From germline, CDR1 is KGHDR and CDR2 SFDVKD.

J is TRBJ1-4 and V is TRBV7-8; 8 bases map to TRBD1. The CDR3 is made up of 17 amino acids. Trimming removed 2 bases from V and 4 bases from J; junction bases left unmatched: 9. The germline CDR1 and CDR2 sequences are SGHVS and FQNEAQ. This CDR3 reads CASSLRDRSPNNEKLFF. CDR3 sequence (DNA): TGTGCCAGCAGCTTAAGGGACAGGTCGCCGAATAATGAAAAACTGTTTTTT.

V is TRBV10-3 and J is TRBJ1-1, with 8 bases identical to TRBD1. The CDR3 runs to 14 residues. Per germline, CDR1 ENHRY and CDR2 SYGVKD. The trim removed 6 bases at V and 7 bases at J, leaving 10 bases unmatched. The CDR3 loop is CAISNGQGSSEAFF. The CDR3 nucleotides are TGTGCCATCAGCAATGGACAGGGCTCGAGTGAAGCTTTCTTT.

This chain links TRBV2 with TRBJ2-1; D might be TRBD1 (6 bases). Germline lookup yields CDR1 SNHLY and CDR2 FYNNEI. CDR3 length: 11 residues. V gave up 6 bases and J gave up 13 bases, with 13 bases separating them. CDR3 bases: TGTGCCAGCAGCGCGTTACAGGGCCAGTTCTTC. This encodes CASSALQGQFF.

V gene TRBV6-1 combines with J gene TRBJ1-2; D is perhaps TRBD1 (5 bases). Trimming pared 0 bases from V and 12 bases from J, leaving 14 bases between. The germline V gene has CDR1 MNHNS and CDR2 SASEGT. The CDR3 consists of 13 residues. In nucleotides, the CDR3 is TGTGCCAGCAGTGAAGCCGGGGGGAGGACAAACACCTTC. It codes for CASSEAGGRTNTF.

About this clone itself: The sample carries other DNA sequences with the same CDR3. V usage is TRBV6-5 and J usage is TRBJ1-4, with unresolved D. The CDR3 has 14 residues. Trimming pared 6 bases from V and 6 bases from J, leaving 14 bases between. In germline, CDR1 is MNHEY, CDR2 SVGAGI. Here the CDR3 DNA reads TGTGCCAGCAGGAACAGAGGGAGCGATGAAAAACTGTTTTTT. Translating it yields CASRNRGSDEKLFF.